This is a list of T cell receptor beta chains from one sample in a study of blood T cells in healthy people across ages. MiXCR was run by TCRdb on the 5' RACE reads, yielding one entry per CDR3 protein. The sample contains around 1,100,000 distinct CDR3 sequences, more than 30% of which appear only once. The specimen was blood. These receptors were collected from a man younger than 35 in good health. Both conserved end residues are part of each CDR3. The D gene is left open where the match is weak. A row's size may be missing; if present it is once, few, many or a size class.

v_gene,d_gene,j_gene,abundance,CDR3aa,CDR3nt
TRBV7-2,.,TRBJ2-3,few,CASSLEGFAKQYF,TGTGCCAGCAGCTTAGAGGGATTCGCTAAGCAGTATTTT
TRBV6-5,.,TRBJ2-2,.,CASSYSRRGKGPENTGELFF,TGTGCCAGCAGTTACTCCCGCAGGGGTAAAGGCCCCGAAAACACCGGGGAGCTGTTTTTT
TRBV7-9,.,TRBJ2-3,.,CASSSTVGDTQYF,TGTGCCAGCAGCTCTACCGTGGGTGATACGCAGTATTTT
TRBV4-3,.,TRBJ1-6,.,CASSQGLDPGNSPLHF,TGCGCCAGCAGCCAAGGGCTGGATCCGGGTAATTCACCCCTCCACTTT
TRBV2,TRBD2,TRBJ2-1,few,CASTFRDYGYNEQFF,TGTGCCAGCACCTTCCGGGACTACGGATACAATGAGCAGTTCTTC
TRBV4-3,TRBD2,TRBJ2-2,few,CASSPFSGVNTGELFF,TGCGCCAGCAGCCCCTTTAGCGGGGTGAACACCGGGGAGCTGTTTTTT
TRBV7-2,.,TRBJ1-6,.,CASSYRRAQDNSPLHF,TGTGCCAGCAGCTACCGAAGGGCCCAGGATAATTCACCCCTCCACTTT
TRBV3-1,.,TRBJ1-4,.,CASSQDIGTEEKLFF,TGTGCCAGCAGCCAAGATATAGGCACGGAAGAAAAACTGTTTTTT
TRBV29-1,.,TRBJ1-4,.,CSAGVPGGKLFF,TGCAGCGCGGGGGTCCCTGGAGGTAAACTGTTTTTT
TRBV20-1,TRBD1,TRBJ1-1,once,CSAREDRGFTEAFF,TGCAGTGCTAGAGAAGACAGGGGATTCACTGAAGCTTTCTTT
TRBV12-3/TRBV12-4,TRBD1,TRBJ1-2,few,CASSPGTGRRGYTF,TGTGCCAGCAGTCCCGGGACAGGTCGACGGGGCTACACCTTC
TRBV3-1,.,TRBJ1-2,.,CASSQRSGAYGYTF,TGTGCCAGCAGCCAAAGGTCAGGGGCCTATGGCTACACCTTC
TRBV5-6,TRBD1,TRBJ1-2,.,CASTRSQGRYYGYTF,TGTGCCAGCACCCGTTCACAGGGGAGATACTATGGCTACACCTTC
TRBV6-5,.,TRBJ1-2,few,CASSSTDVPVHYGYTF,TGTGCCAGCAGTTCGACGGACGTTCCGGTACACTATGGCTACACCTTC
TRBV7-2,.,TRBJ1-4,.,CASSHVEGINEKLFF,TGTGCCAGCAGCCACGTCGAGGGCATCAACGAAAAACTGTTTTTT
TRBV4-1,.,TRBJ1-2,.,CASSQDWVSSYGYTF,TGCGCCAGCAGCCAAGACTGGGTATCGAGTTATGGCTACACCTTC
TRBV5-1,.,TRBJ2-3,.,CASSLEVGASTDTQYF,TGCGCCAGCAGCTTGGAAGTGGGGGCGAGCACAGATACGCAGTATTTT
TRBV3-1,.,TRBJ2-3,.,CASSQGTLELTGTQYF,TGTGCCAGCAGCCAAGGGACTTTAGAGCTGACTGGTACGCAGTATTTT
TRBV6-5,.,TRBJ2-3,many,CASSPGTLSTDTQYF,TGTGCCAGCAGTCCCGGGACACTTAGCACAGATACGCAGTATTTT
TRBV24-1,TRBD1,TRBJ2-1,few,CATSLGDRTYNEQFF,TGTGCCACCAGCCTTGGGGACAGGACGTACAATGAGCAGTTCTTC
TRBV10-3,.,TRBJ1-1,few,CAIRNREGIAEAFF,TGTGCCATCAGGAACAGGGAAGGGATTGCTGAAGCTTTCTTT
TRBV20-1,.,TRBJ1-1,.,CSASPALSTEAFF,TGCAGTGCTAGCCCCGCTTTGAGCACTGAAGCTTTCTTT
TRBV20-1,TRBD1,TRBJ2-7,.,CSAQVQGALTPYEQYF,TGCAGTGCTCAAGTTCAGGGGGCCCTTACGCCCTACGAGCAGTACTTC
TRBV28,TRBD1,TRBJ2-2,.,CATPIARGTGEDTGELFF,TGTGCCACCCCTATTGCGAGGGGGACAGGGGAAGACACCGGGGAGCTGTTTTTT
TRBV9,TRBD2,TRBJ2-3,.,CASSSGRSTGTQYF,TGTGCCAGCAGCAGCGGGAGATCCACAGGTACGCAGTATTTT
TRBV4-3,.,TRBJ1-4,few,CASSRSPTNEKLFF,TGCGCCAGCTCCAGGAGTCCAACTAATGAAAAACTGTTTTTT
TRBV20-1,TRBD2,TRBJ2-1,.,CSADSGGAGNEQFF,TGCAGTGCTGATAGCGGGGGGGCAGGGAATGAGCAGTTCTTC
TRBV9,.,TRBJ1-2,.,CASSVGGRTLSNYSYTF,TGTGCCAGCAGCGTAGGAGGCCGGACACTTTCAAACTATAGCTACACCTTC
TRBV29-1,.,TRBJ2-5,.,CSVVVVWETQYF,TGCAGCGTTGTTGTAGTATGGGAGACCCAGTACTTC
TRBV12-3/TRBV12-4,TRBD2,TRBJ2-3,.,CASSLAGVRDTQYF,TGTGCCAGCAGCCTAGCGGGGGTGCGTGATACGCAGTATTTT
TRBV4-2,.,TRBJ2-5,.,CASSPSEASLETQYF,TGTGCCAGCAGCCCCTCTGAGGCTAGCTTGGAGACCCAGTACTTC
TRBV4-2,.,TRBJ2-7,.,CASSQEIDTVYEQYF,TGTGCCAGCAGCCAAGAGATCGACACCGTCTACGAGCAGTACTTC